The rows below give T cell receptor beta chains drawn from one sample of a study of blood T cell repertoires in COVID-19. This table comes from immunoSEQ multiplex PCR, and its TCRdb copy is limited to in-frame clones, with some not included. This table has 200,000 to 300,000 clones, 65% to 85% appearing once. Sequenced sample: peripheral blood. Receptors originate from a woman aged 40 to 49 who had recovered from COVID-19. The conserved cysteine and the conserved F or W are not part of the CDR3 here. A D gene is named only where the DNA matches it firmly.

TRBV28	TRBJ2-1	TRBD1	ASSLSGQGSYNEQF
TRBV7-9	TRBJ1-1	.	ASSPLRGSSTEAF
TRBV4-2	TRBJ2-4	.	ASSQGGPEYLAKNIQY
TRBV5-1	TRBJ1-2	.	ASSLGENYGYT
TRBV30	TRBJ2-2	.	AWRPGQNTGELF
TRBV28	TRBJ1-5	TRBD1	ASSLPTGSQPQH
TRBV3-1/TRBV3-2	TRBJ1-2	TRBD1	ASSQGQGTGSYGYT
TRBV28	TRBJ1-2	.	ASSPLNYGYT
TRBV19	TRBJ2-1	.	ASSSGDRYPPTNEQF
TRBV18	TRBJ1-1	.	ASSPETDSYNTEAF
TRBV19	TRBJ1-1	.	ASSMLPDRNTEAF
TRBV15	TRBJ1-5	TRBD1	ATSRESGGHQPQH
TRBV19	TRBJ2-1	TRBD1	ASLSPSGTGDEQF
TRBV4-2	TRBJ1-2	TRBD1	ASSQTGGEPLYGYT
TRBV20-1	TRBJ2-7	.	SARGGGEQY
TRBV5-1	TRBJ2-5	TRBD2	ASRIGTSGGKETQY